These T cell receptor beta chains were read from a single sample in a study of shared clonotypes between healthy human individuals. Assay: immunoSEQ multiplex PCR; the TCRdb copy retains only in-frame clones and omits some. In the table there are around 990,000 clones, around 77% of which are singletons. Source material: memory CD4+ T cells from PBMCs. The source is a man in his late teens or twenties in good health. Some clones in this sample may be carry-over from other donors' samples. Both conserved end residues are part of each CDR3. The order of the fields is CDR3 DNA, CDR3 protein, clone size, J gene, V gene, D gene. The D gene is left open where the match is weak. Part of the rows lack a size; the others show once, few, many or a class for expanded clones.

CDR3 DNA: TGTGCCAGCACCTCTCAAAGGGAGGTGGGCTACACCTTC
CDR3 protein: CASTSQREVGYTF
clone size: -
J gene: TRBJ1-2
V gene: TRBV28
D gene: -

CDR3 DNA: TGTGCCAGCAGTGACAATGAGCAGTTCTTC
CDR3 protein: CASSDNEQFF
clone size: -
J gene: TRBJ2-1
V gene: TRBV6-1
D gene: -

CDR3 DNA: TGTGCCAGCAGCTTATGGGATGGCGAGCAGTACTTC
CDR3 protein: CASSLWDGEQYF
clone size: -
J gene: TRBJ2-7
V gene: TRBV11-1
D gene: -

CDR3 DNA: TGTGCCAGCAGCACCACAGGGTATGAGCAGTTCTTC
CDR3 protein: CASSTTGYEQFF
clone size: -
J gene: TRBJ2-1
V gene: TRBV7-2
D gene: -

CDR3 DNA: TGTGCCAGCAGCCACGGGACTAGCGTGCAGACCCAGTACTTC
CDR3 protein: CASSHGTSVQTQYF
clone size: -
J gene: TRBJ2-5
V gene: TRBV16
D gene: TRBD2

CDR3 DNA: TGCAGCGTGGGGAGGGGATCTGGGCAGCCCCAGCATTTT
CDR3 protein: CSVGRGSGQPQHF
clone size: -
J gene: TRBJ1-5
V gene: TRBV29-1
D gene: -

CDR3 DNA: TGTGCCAGCTCACCAACGACAAGTCCCCCGCCGGGCTATGGCTACACCTTC
CDR3 protein: CASSPTTSPPPGYGYTF
clone size: -
J gene: TRBJ1-2
V gene: TRBV18
D gene: -

CDR3 DNA: TGTGCCAGCAGTAAGACCCTGGGACGTGACACCGGGGAGCTGTTTTTT
CDR3 protein: CASSKTLGRDTGELFF
clone size: -
J gene: TRBJ2-2
V gene: TRBV9
D gene: -

CDR3 DNA: TGTGCCAGCAGTGAATTCTCGGGCTACACCTTC
CDR3 protein: CASSEFSGYTF
clone size: -
J gene: TRBJ1-2
V gene: TRBV25-1
D gene: -

CDR3 DNA: TGCAGCGTTGAAGGGTCGGCGGGGAACACCGGGGAGCTGTTTTTT
CDR3 protein: CSVEGSAGNTGELFF
clone size: -
J gene: TRBJ2-2
V gene: TRBV29-1
D gene: -

CDR3 DNA: TGTGCCAGCAGCTTAGGTGGAACAGGGGGCGCATCCGAGCAGTACTTC
CDR3 protein: CASSLGGTGGASEQYF
clone size: -
J gene: TRBJ2-7
V gene: TRBV13
D gene: TRBD1

CDR3 DNA: TGTGCCAGCGAGGGACAGGGTAATGAAAAACTGTTTTTT
CDR3 protein: CASEGQGNEKLFF
clone size: many
J gene: TRBJ1-4
V gene: TRBV2
D gene: TRBD1

CDR3 DNA: TGTGCCAGCAGTGACCGGGGAGGTGGCGGGGAGCTGTTTTTT
CDR3 protein: CASSDRGGGGELFF
clone size: -
J gene: TRBJ2-2
V gene: TRBV2
D gene: -

CDR3 DNA: TGTGCTAGTGGTTTGGTTAACGGGGGCTCTGAAGCTTTCTTT
CDR3 protein: CASGLVNGGSEAFF
clone size: -
J gene: TRBJ1-1
V gene: TRBV12-5
D gene: -

CDR3 DNA: TGTGCCAGAAGCTTGGGGGTTTTATCTGCGGTGGGCGAGCAGTACTTC
CDR3 protein: CARSLGVLSAVGEQYF
clone size: -
J gene: TRBJ2-7
V gene: TRBV5-3
D gene: -

CDR3 DNA: TGCAGCGTTGAGTCGGGGGTCGGTGGCTACGAGCAGTACTTC
CDR3 protein: CSVESGVGGYEQYF
clone size: -
J gene: TRBJ2-7
V gene: TRBV29-1
D gene: -